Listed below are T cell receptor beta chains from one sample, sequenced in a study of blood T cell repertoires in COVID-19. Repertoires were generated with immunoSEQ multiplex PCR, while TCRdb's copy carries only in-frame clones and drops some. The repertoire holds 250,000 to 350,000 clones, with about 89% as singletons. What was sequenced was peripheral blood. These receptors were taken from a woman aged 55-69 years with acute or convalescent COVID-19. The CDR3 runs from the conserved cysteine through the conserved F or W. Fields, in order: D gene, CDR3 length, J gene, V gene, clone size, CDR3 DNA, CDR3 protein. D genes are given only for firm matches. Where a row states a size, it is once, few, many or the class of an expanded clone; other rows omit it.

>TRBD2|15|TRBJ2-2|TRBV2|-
TGTGCCAGCAGGTCTCTAGCGGGAGGTACCGGGGAGCTGTTTTTT
CASRSLAGGTGELFF
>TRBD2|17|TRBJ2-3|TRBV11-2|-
TGTGCCAGCAGCCAAACTAGCGGGGGGGCTCTCACAGATACGCAGTATTTT
CASSQTSGGALTDTQYF
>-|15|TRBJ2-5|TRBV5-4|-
TGTGCCAGCAGCCAAAAATCTTTCGGCGGGGAGACCCAGTACTTC
CASSQKSFGGETQYF
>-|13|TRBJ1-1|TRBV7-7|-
TGTGCCAGCAGCTTAAGCAGGGGCGCTGAAGCTTTCTTT
CASSLSRGAEAFF
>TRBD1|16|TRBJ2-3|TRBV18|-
TGTGCCAGCTCACCCCCGGGACAGGGGCGTACAGATACGCAGTATTTT
CASSPPGQGRTDTQYF
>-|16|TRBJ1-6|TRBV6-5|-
TGTGCCAGCAGTTACTCGGACAACTCCTATAATTCACCCCTCCACTTT
CASSYSDNSYNSPLHF
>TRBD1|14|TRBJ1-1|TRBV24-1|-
TGTGCCACCAGGACAGGGAGAGGGGACACTGAAGCTTTCTTT
CATRTGRGDTEAFF
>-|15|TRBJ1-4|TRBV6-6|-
TGTGCCAGCATCCGCGGGACGTGGGTCGGAGAAAAACTGTTTTTT
CASIRGTWVGEKLFF
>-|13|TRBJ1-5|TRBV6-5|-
TGTGCCAGCAGTTACTCTTTCCCCGGTGCCCAGCATTTT
CASSYSFPGAQHF
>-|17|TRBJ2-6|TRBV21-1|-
TGTGCCAGCAGCAAAGCGCTAGGAAGGACTGGGGCCAACGTCCTGACTTTC
CASSKALGRTGANVLTF
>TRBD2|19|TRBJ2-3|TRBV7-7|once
TGTGCTAGCAGCTCCCGAAACACTTGGACTAGCGGCGGGGCGGATACGCAGTATTTT
CASSSRNTWTSGGADTQYF
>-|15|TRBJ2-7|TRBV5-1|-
TGCGCCAGCAGCTTGGGTGCAGCGAGCTCCTACGAGCAGTACTTC
CASSLGAASSYEQYF
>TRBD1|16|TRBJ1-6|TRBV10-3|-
TGTGCCATCAGTGAAGAGGGCAGGGGGTACGGTCCACCCCTCCACTTT
CAISEEGRGYGPPLHF
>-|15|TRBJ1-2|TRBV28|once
TGTGCCAGCAGTTCAGGAGGGTCGGAGAGCTATGGCTACACCTTC
CASSSGGSESYGYTF
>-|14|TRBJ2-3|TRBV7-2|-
TGTGCCAGCAGCCGGGAGTTCGGGACAGATACGCAGTATTTT
CASSREFGTDTQYF
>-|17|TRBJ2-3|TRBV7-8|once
TGTGCCAGCAAACCGGGACAACCCTTTGGGGTAGCAGATACGCAGTATTTT
CASKPGQPFGVADTQYF
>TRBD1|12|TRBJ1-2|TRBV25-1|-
TGTGCCAGCAGACAGGGGGACTATGGCTACACCTTC
CASRQGDYGYTF
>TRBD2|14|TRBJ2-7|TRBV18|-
TGTGCCAGCTCACCACCGGGTACTAGCGGGGATCAGTACTTC
CASSPPGTSGDQYF
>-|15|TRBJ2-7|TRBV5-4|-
TGTGCCAGCAGCTTGCCGTCTAGCCTATACTACGAGCAGTACTTC
CASSLPSSLYYEQYF
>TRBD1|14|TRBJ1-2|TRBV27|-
TGTGCCAGCAGTTTCAGGACAGGTTCTGGGGGCTACACCTTC
CASSFRTGSGGYTF
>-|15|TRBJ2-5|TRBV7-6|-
TGTGCCAGCACCCCAATCCCCGGGTCAGTTGTGACCCAGTACTTC
CASTPIPGSVVTQYF
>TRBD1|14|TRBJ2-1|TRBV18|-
TGTGCCAGCTCATCAAGGGGACAGTACAATGAGCAGTTCTTC
CASSSRGQYNEQFF
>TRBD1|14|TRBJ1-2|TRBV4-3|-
TGCGCCAGCAGCCAAGATGGACAGGGCTATGGCTACACCTTC
CASSQDGQGYGYTF
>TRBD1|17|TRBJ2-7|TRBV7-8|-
TGTGCCAGCAGCTTAGGTTCTGGGGGGACAGGGGGATACGAGCAGTACTTC
CASSLGSGGTGGYEQYF
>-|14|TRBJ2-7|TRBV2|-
TGTGCCAGCACCCAGGATAAACCCTCCTACGAGCAGTACTTC
CASTQDKPSYEQYF
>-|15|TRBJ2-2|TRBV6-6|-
TGTGCCAGCACCAAGACTGGACAGCACACCGGGGAGCTGTTTTTT
CASTKTGQHTGELFF
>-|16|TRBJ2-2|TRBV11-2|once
TGTGCCAGCAGCCCTTTACAGGGTAGAAAGACCGGGGAGCTGTTTTTT
CASSPLQGRKTGELFF
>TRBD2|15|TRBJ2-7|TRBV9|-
TGTGCCAGCAGCGTAGGGATCCTAGCGGGAGACGAGCAGTACTTC
CASSVGILAGDEQYF